This TCR beta chain was profiled in a study of OX40 agonist ivuxolimab in advanced cancers. Findings and caveats of the study: Partly responding patients at 0.1-3.0 mg/kg showed some of the smallest clonal expansion.

About this clone: Its antigen is currently unknown.

The V segment lost 5 bases and the J segment 2 bases; nucleotides outside the gene matches: 10. The CDR3 is 17 amino acids. Germline lookup yields CDR1 PRHDT and CDR2 FYEKMQ (reference sequence). The protocol was immunoSEQ multiplex PCR, while the TCRdb copy is restricted to in-frame clones and leaves out a portion. The repertoire holds tens of thousands of clones, with roughly 92% as singletons. The material sequenced was CD4+ or CD8+ T cells sorted from blood, taken in a trial of the OX40 agonist ivuxolimab. The TCR originated in an adult with an advanced solid tumor such as melanoma, head and neck, liver or kidney cancer. The chain joins TRBV13 to TRBJ2-5, with 11 bases aligning to TRBD2. The CDR3 DNA is TGTGCCAGCAGCCCGGGGGGGCTAGCGGGAGGTCAAGAGACCCAGTACTTC. It specifies CASSPGGLAGGQETQYF.